This TCR beta chain was sequenced for a study of shared clonotypes between healthy human individuals. From germline, CDR1 is SQVTM and CDR2 ANQGSEA. J gave up 2 bases and V 6 bases, and 3 bases lay outside the gene matches. The CDR3 has 13 residues. Produced via immunoSEQ multiplex PCR; TCRdb's table is partial and in-frame only. The sample carries about 2.4 million clones, approximately 93% recorded once. This sequence joins TRBV29-1 and TRBJ2-3, with 9 bases identical to TRBD1. Specimen: naive CD4+ T cells from PBMCs. Stated subset: CD45RA+ positively selected. The receptor comes from a man between 18 and 29 years old in good health. Some clones in this sample may be carry-over from other donors' samples. The DNA of the CDR3 is TGCAGCGTCGGACAGGGGCTCACAGATACGCAGTATTTT. It is translated as CSVGQGLTDTQYF.